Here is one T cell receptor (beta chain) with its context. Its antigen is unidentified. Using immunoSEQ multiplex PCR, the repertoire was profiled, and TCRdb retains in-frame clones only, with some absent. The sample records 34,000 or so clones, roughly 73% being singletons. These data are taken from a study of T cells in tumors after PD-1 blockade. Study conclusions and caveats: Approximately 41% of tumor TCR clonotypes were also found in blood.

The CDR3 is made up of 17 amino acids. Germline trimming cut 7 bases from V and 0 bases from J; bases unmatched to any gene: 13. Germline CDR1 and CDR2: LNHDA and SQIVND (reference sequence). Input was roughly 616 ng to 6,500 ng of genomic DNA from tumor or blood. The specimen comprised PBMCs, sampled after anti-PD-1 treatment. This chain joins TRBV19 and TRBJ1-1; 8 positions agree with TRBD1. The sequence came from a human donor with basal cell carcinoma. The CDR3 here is CASNRQGPSSLNTEAFF. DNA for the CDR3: TGTGCCAGTAATAGACAGGGGCCGAGCTCGTTGAACACTGAAGCTTTCTTT.